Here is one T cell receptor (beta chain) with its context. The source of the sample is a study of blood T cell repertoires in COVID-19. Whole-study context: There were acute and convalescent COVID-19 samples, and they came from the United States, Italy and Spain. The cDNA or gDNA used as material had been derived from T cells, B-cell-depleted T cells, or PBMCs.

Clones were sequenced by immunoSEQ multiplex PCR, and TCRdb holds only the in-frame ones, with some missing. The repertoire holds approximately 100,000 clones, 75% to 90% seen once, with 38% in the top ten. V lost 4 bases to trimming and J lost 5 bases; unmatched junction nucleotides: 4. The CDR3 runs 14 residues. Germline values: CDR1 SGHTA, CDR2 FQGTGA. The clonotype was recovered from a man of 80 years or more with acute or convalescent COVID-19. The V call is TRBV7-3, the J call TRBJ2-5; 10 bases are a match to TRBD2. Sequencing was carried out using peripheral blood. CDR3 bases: TGTGCCAGCAGCTCGACTAGCGGGTTTGAGACCCAGTACTTC. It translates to CASSSTSGFETQYF. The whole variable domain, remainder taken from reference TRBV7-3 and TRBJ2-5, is GAGVSQTPSNKVTEKGKYVELRCDPISGHTALYWYRQSLGQGPEFLIYFQGTGAADDSGLPNDRFFAVRPEGSVSTLKIQRTERGDSAVYLCASSSTSGFETQYFGPGTRLLVL.